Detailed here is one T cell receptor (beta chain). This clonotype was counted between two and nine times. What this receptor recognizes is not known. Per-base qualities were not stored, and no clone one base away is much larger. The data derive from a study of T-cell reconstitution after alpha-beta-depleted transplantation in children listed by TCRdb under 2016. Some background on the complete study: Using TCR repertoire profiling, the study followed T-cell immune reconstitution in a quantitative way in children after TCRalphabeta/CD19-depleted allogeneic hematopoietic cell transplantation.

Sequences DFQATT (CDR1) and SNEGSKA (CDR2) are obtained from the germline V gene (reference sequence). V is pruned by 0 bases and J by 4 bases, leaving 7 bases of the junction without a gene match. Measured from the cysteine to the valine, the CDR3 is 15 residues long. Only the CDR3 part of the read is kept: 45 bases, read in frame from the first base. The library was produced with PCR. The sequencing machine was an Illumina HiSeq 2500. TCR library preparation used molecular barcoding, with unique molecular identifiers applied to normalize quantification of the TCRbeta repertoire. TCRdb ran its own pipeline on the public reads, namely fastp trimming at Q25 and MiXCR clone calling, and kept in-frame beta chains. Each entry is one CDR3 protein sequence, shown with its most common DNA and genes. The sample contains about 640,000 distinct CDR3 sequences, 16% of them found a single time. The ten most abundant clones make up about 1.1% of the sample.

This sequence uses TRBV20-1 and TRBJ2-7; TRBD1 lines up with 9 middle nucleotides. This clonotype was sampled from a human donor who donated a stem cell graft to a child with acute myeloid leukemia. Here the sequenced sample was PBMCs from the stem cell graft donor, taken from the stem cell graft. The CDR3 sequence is CSARDPLDRGYEQYV. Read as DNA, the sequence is TGCAGTGCTAGAGATCCCCTAGACAGGGGGTACGAGCAGTACGTC.